A selection of T cell receptor beta chains follows, all from one sample in a study of T cell changes during pregnancy in multiple sclerosis. Only in-frame clones appear in the TCRdb table, and some are missing; sequencing was by immunoSEQ multiplex PCR. The repertoire holds roughly 61,000 clones, with roughly 94% as singletons. The input for sequencing was CD8+ T cells from peripheral blood mononuclear cells, taken after pregnancy. Source of these receptors: a female donor with multiple sclerosis, enrolled in a pregnancy study. Both conserved end residues are trimmed from each CDR3.

V: TRBV2
CDR3: ASTSDRGNTGELF

V: TRBV27
CDR3: ASSLAGTGAYEQY

V: TRBV7-9
CDR3: ASSSGLAGLKDNEQF

V: TRBV4-3
CDR3: ASSQGPSVYNEQF

V: TRBV11-2
CDR3: ASSFRETQY

V: TRBV5-6
CDR3: ASSLEGWREVSYNEQF

V: TRBV4-1
CDR3: ASSQDQGLDEQY

V: TRBV29-1
CDR3: SVEEGFGVDTQY

V: TRBV5-1
CDR3: ASSFSRTSGGTDTQY

V: TRBV25-1
CDR3: ASGLGRNEQF

V: TRBV7-9
CDR3: ASSGLGTEKEKETQY

V: TRBV5-6
CDR3: ASSLRTSINTEAF

V: TRBV27
CDR3: ASNPRGGDEQF

V: TRBV27
CDR3: ASSLAGNYEQY

V: TRBV15
CDR3: ATSSRQGAWYGYT

V: TRBV6-5
CDR3: ASSFGWTPQETQY

V: TRBV9
CDR3: ASSASISGTSYNEQF

V: TRBV19
CDR3: ASSIGQSSYNEQF

V: TRBV5-5
CDR3: ASSFGPSGQPQH

V: TRBV7-9
CDR3: ASSFLQETQY

V: TRBV29-1
CDR3: SVEVEQGWSTDTQY

V: TRBV27
CDR3: ASSLGGSGYEQY

V: TRBV10-2
CDR3: ASKSDTEAF

V: TRBV4-2
CDR3: ASSHWTSGSGEQF

V: TRBV7-8
CDR3: ASSFRTGDNYGYT

V: TRBV7-9
CDR3: ASSLRHGYT

V: TRBV7-9
CDR3: ASSFHLRTGGNTEAF

V: TRBV7-9
CDR3: ANLAGTDTQY

V: TRBV29-1
CDR3: SVSFIQGENRETQY

V: TRBV4-3
CDR3: ASSQDNVGTGVYEQY

V: TRBV7-6
CDR3: ASSLATSGSYNEQF

V: TRBV4-2
CDR3: ASSQVGTSGRAGTDTQY

V: TRBV19
CDR3: ASSPWTGPDLSYEQY

V: TRBV9
CDR3: ASSVEAGPEQY

V: TRBV9
CDR3: ASSSGDRGHEKLF

V: TRBV7-9
CDR3: ASSGRTSGSHNEQF

V: TRBV2
CDR3: ASSARDRGTDTQY

V: TRBV27
CDR3: ASRWGQGAQETQY

V: TRBV7-9
CDR3: ASSFLLKTDTQY

V: TRBV13
CDR3: ASSLVQMNTEAF

V: TRBV19
CDR3: ASSPTGGYNEQF

V: TRBV30
CDR3: ALIAGGVSTEAF

V: TRBV19
CDR3: ASSSGPSYEQY

V: TRBV9
CDR3: ASTGGGTIY

V: TRBV27
CDR3: ASRSTSGSYEQY

V: TRBV4-2
CDR3: ASSQGTGASYEQY

V: TRBV7-9
CDR3: ASSRDRGTTGELF

V: TRBV6-1
CDR3: ASSSRGSSYEQY